Listed below are T cell receptor beta chains from one sample, sequenced in a study of cytomegalovirus exposure and HLA in healthy donors. Assay used: immunoSEQ multiplex PCR; TCRdb lists only in-frame clones, some missing. The sample carries about 180,000 clones, 77% recorded once. Sequencing used PBMCs. Source of these receptors: a woman aged 55-75 years in good health and CMV-seropositive. CDR3s include the opening cysteine and the closing phenylalanine or tryptophan. The D gene is left open where the match is weak. A row's size may be missing; if present it is once, few, many or a size class.

J gene	D gene	clone size	V gene	CDR3 DNA	CDR3 protein
TRBJ2-3	TRBD2	NA	TRBV11-3	TGTGCCAGCAGCAAACTAGCGAGTAGCACAGATACGCAGTATTTT	CASSKLASSTDTQYF
TRBJ2-4	TRBD1	few	TRBV5-6	TGTGCCAGCAGCTTTGGGACAGGCGATTACATTCAGTACTTC	CASSFGTGDYIQYF
TRBJ2-3	NA	few	TRBV5-1	TGCGCCAGCAGCTTAGCGGACCCTAGCACAGATACGCAGTATTTT	CASSLADPSTDTQYF
TRBJ2-6	NA	NA	TRBV9	TGTGCCAGCAGCGTTCCTGGGGCCAACGGCCTGACTTTC	CASSVPGANGLTF
TRBJ2-3	TRBD2	NA	TRBV7-9	TGTGCCAGCAGCTTAGAGGGACTAGCGACTAGCACAGATACGCAGTATTTT	CASSLEGLATSTDTQYF
TRBJ2-3	NA	NA	TRBV7-3	TGTGCCAGCAGCCCAGGTCCTCGCACAGATACGCAGTATTTT	CASSPGPRTDTQYF
TRBJ2-5	TRBD2	NA	TRBV7-2	TGTGCCAGCAGCTTAGCGGGAGGGCCGGGAGAGACCCAGTACTTC	CASSLAGGPGETQYF
TRBJ2-2	TRBD1	NA	TRBV19	TGTGCCAGTAGAGGACAGGGGGCAGTTCCCGGGGAGCTGTTTTTT	CASRGQGAVPGELFF
TRBJ2-1	TRBD2	NA	TRBV5-1	TGCGCCAGCAGTCGTTTCGCCCAAGCGGGAGTCTACAATGAGCAGTTCTTC	CASSRFAQAGVYNEQFF
TRBJ1-2	NA	NA	TRBV11-2	TGTGCCAGCAATCTCGCAGGGAGGTTCAACTATGGCTACACCTTC	CASNLAGRFNYGYTF
TRBJ1-1	NA	once	TRBV19	TGTGCCAGTAGTAGCGGGTTTGGACGGGCGAACACTGAAGCTTTCTTT	CASSSGFGRANTEAFF
TRBJ2-2	NA	NA	TRBV5-1	TGCGCCAGCAGCGGCGGACTCAACACCGGGGAGCTGTTTTTT	CASSGGLNTGELFF
TRBJ1-2	TRBD1	NA	TRBV19	TGTGCCAGTAGTATCGGCGGGACAGGGGTTAACTATGGCTACACCTTC	CASSIGGTGVNYGYTF
TRBJ2-7	NA	NA	TRBV10-2	TGCGCCAGCAGTGTTACAGGTCCCTACGAGCAGTACTTC	CASSVTGPYEQYF
TRBJ1-4	NA	NA	TRBV27	TGTGCCAGCAGTTTAAGCGGTCAGGAAAAACTGTTTTTT	CASSLSGQEKLFF
TRBJ1-1	NA	NA	TRBV7-9	TGTTCCAGCAGCTTAGGGGGTTGGGAAGGGGCCACTGAAGCTTTCTTT	CSSSLGGWEGATEAFF
TRBJ1-1	TRBD1	NA	TRBV4-2	TGTGCCAGCGGATCCCGGAACGACCTAATGACAGGGGCGAACACTGAAGCTTTCTTT	CASGSRNDLMTGANTEAFF
TRBJ2-3	TRBD1	NA	TRBV18	TGTGCCAGTGGGGACAGGGCGGCCACAGATACGCAGTATTTT	CASGDRAATDTQYF
TRBJ2-3	NA	NA	TRBV5-1	TGCGCCAGCAGTTCCGGGACTCCACTGGATACGCAGTATTTT	CASSSGTPLDTQYF
TRBJ2-6	NA	NA	TRBV14	TGTGCCAGCAGCCAAGGCCTCGGGGTTCCTGGGGCCAACGTCCTGACTTTC	CASSQGLGVPGANVLTF
TRBJ2-2	NA	NA	TRBV28	TGTGCCAGCATCCAGACCGGGGAGCTGTTTTTT	CASIQTGELFF
TRBJ2-1	NA	few	TRBV2	TGTGCCAGCAGCGCGGACTGGAGCTCCTACAATGAGCAGTTCTTC	CASSADWSSYNEQFF
TRBJ2-6	TRBD1	NA	TRBV6-4	TGTGCCAGCAGACCGGGACAGGGGGCGTCAGGGGCCAACGGCCTGACTTTC	CASRPGQGASGANGLTF
TRBJ2-3	TRBD2	NA	TRBV18	TGTGCCAGCTCACTCAGACTAGCGGGAGGTAAAGATACGCAGTATTTT	CASSLRLAGGKDTQYF
TRBJ2-7	TRBD1	NA	TRBV19	TGTGCCAGTAGTCCCCGACAGGGTTACGAGCAGTACTTC	CASSPRQGYEQYF
TRBJ2-5	TRBD1	few	TRBV27	TGTGCCAGCAGTCCCAGTGACAGGGTAGAGACCCAGTACTTC	CASSPSDRVETQYF
TRBJ1-4	NA	NA	TRBV4-1	TGCGCCAGCAGCCAAGACCCCACAGACCTTAATGAAAAACTGTTTTTT	CASSQDPTDLNEKLFF
TRBJ1-3	NA	NA	TRBV4-2	TGTGCCAGCAGCACAATCTCTGGAAACACCATATATTTT	CASSTISGNTIYF
TRBJ1-1	NA	NA	TRBV5-8	TGTGCCAGCAGCTTGGCCCTTGGAAGAGGTGCTCGAGCTTTCTTT	CASSLALGRGARAFF
TRBJ2-2	TRBD1	few	TRBV30	TGTGCCTGGATTAAGGGGGCTAACACCGGGGAGCTGTTTTTT	CAWIKGANTGELFF
TRBJ1-2	TRBD1	NA	TRBV9	TGTGCCAGCAGCGCTCAGGGGGTCCAGACCTCGTATGGCTACACCTTC	CASSAQGVQTSYGYTF
TRBJ2-3	NA	NA	TRBV11-2	TGTGCCAGCAGCTCACAGGGAATTACAGATACGCAGTATTTT	CASSSQGITDTQYF
TRBJ2-5	TRBD1	NA	TRBV2	TGTGCCAGCAGTGGGGACAGCCAAGAGACCCAGTACTTC	CASSGDSQETQYF
TRBJ2-7	TRBD2	NA	TRBV6-1	TGTGCCAGCAGTGCTAGCGGGAGCTCCTACGAGCAGTACTTC	CASSASGSSYEQYF
TRBJ2-3	NA	NA	TRBV4-1	TGCGCCAGCAGCCAAGATCGTACGGGCGGACTCACAGATACGCAGTATTTT	CASSQDRTGGLTDTQYF
TRBJ2-7	NA	NA	TRBV7-9	TGTGCCAGCAGCTTAGAATCGGGGGTACGCGAGCAGTACTTC	CASSLESGVREQYF
TRBJ2-1	NA	NA	TRBV30	TGTGCCTGGAGTGTATGGGCGGGACCATACAATGAGCAGTTCTTC	CAWSVWAGPYNEQFF
TRBJ2-5	TRBD2	NA	TRBV5-1	TGCGCCAGCAACACGGGACTAGCGGGATCTGAGACCCAGTACTTC	CASNTGLAGSETQYF
TRBJ2-5	TRBD2	NA	TRBV13	TGTGCCAGCAGCTTAAAAGGCGGGAGCGGGGAGACCCAGTACTTC	CASSLKGGSGETQYF
TRBJ1-6	NA	NA	TRBV7-3	TGTGCCAGCAGCTCGGGGGGGAGAAGGGCACCCCTCCACTTT	CASSSGGRRAPLHF
TRBJ2-2	TRBD2	once	TRBV2	TGTGCCAGCAGTGATCCGGGACTAGCAGGTTTCGGGGAGCTGTTTTTT	CASSDPGLAGFGELFF
TRBJ2-7	NA	NA	TRBV7-8	TGTGCCAGCAGTTCTAAAGCGGACAGCTATCCCTCCTACGAGCAGTACTTC	CASSSKADSYPSYEQYF
TRBJ1-1	NA	NA	TRBV28	TGTGCCAGCAGTTTCCGGGGGGTCACTGAAGCTTTCTTT	CASSFRGVTEAFF
TRBJ2-7	TRBD1	NA	TRBV5-1	TGCGCCAGCAGCCCCGGGACAGGGGGCCAGTACGAGCAGTACTTC	CASSPGTGGQYEQYF
TRBJ1-2	NA	NA	TRBV28	TGTGCCAGCAGTTTATCCGCAGGGGAAGGGGGAAACTATGGCTACACCTTC	CASSLSAGEGGNYGYTF
TRBJ1-2	TRBD1	NA	TRBV19	TGTGCCAGTAGGCAGGGGGAAAACTATGGCTACACCTTC	CASRQGENYGYTF
TRBJ2-1	TRBD1	NA	TRBV12-5	TGTGCTAGTGTAGAGCATTACAGGGGTAGGAATGAGCAGTTCTTC	CASVEHYRGRNEQFF
TRBJ1-5	TRBD1	NA	TRBV9	TGTGCCAGCAGCGCCGGGGGGGACAGGGGAGGGAATCAGCCCCAGCATTTT	CASSAGGDRGGNQPQHF
TRBJ1-4	TRBD1	NA	TRBV4-2	TGTGCCAGCAGCCAACCCCAGGGGGCTGGGACTAATGAAAAACTGTTTTTT	CASSQPQGAGTNEKLFF
TRBJ2-7	TRBD2	once	TRBV7-9	TGTGCCAGCAGCTTAGCGGGGGGAGGGCCCCACGAGCAGTACTTC	CASSLAGGGPHEQYF
TRBJ1-2	TRBD1	few	TRBV5-1	TGCGCCAGCAACTACGGGACAGGGCATGGCTACACCTTC	CASNYGTGHGYTF
TRBJ1-1	NA	NA	TRBV19	TGTGCCACCAGCCCTAGGTTGGACACTGAAGCTTTCTTT	CATSPRLDTEAFF
TRBJ2-1	TRBD2	NA	TRBV10-1	TGCGCCAGCGGGGAGGGTAAGGGGAGCGCCTACAATGAGCAGTTCTTC	CASGEGKGSAYNEQFF
TRBJ2-7	NA	NA	TRBV6-5	TGTGCCAGCAGTGATGGTAGCGCCTCCTACGAGCAGTACTTC	CASSDGSASYEQYF
TRBJ2-1	NA	NA	TRBV10-2	TGCGCCAGCGCTCGGGGAGAGGCGGGCGGCAATGAGCAGTTCTTC	CASARGEAGGNEQFF
TRBJ2-7	NA	NA	TRBV18	TGTGCCAGCTCACCACCCGGGCGACGGGAGTTGGAGCAGTACTTC	CASSPPGRRELEQYF
TRBJ2-3	NA	once	TRBV7-2	TGTGCCAGCGCAGCGGGCCGCACAGATACGCAGTATTTT	CASAAGRTDTQYF
TRBJ1-1	NA	many	TRBV20-1	TGCAGTGCTAGGGGCGCCACTGAAGCTTTCTTT	CSARGATEAFF
TRBJ2-3	NA	NA	TRBV19	TGTGCCAGTGGCGACCGAGAGGAGACAGATACGCAGTATTTT	CASGDREETDTQYF